This paragraph reports one T cell receptor beta chain. Per the study methods: Quantification of nucleated cells was approximated via reference gene primer amplification. Generated by immunoSEQ multiplex PCR, the TCRdb table keeps only in-frame clones and is missing some. D and trimming were read from the DNA, whereas the V and J calls and clone size are those reported in that table. The repertoire holds 300,000 to 350,000 clones, with about nine tenths as singletons. The data belong to a study of blood T cell repertoires in COVID-19. Across the study: The United States, Italy and Spain provided the acute and convalescent COVID-19 samples. T cells, B-cell-depleted T cells, or PBMCs supplied cDNA or gDNA.

CDR3 length: 14 residues. Germline values: CDR1 LNHNV, CDR2 YYDKDF (reference sequence). Trimming stripped 1 base from V and 9 bases from J, with 15 bases between. Sequencing used peripheral blood. The J gene is TRBJ1-1, the V gene TRBV15; TRBD1 might be the D (5 bases). This receptor was identified in a young man with active or convalescent COVID-19. The CDR3 region has the DNA TGTGCCACCAGCAGAGGCGGAGCGACAGAGCAAGCTTTCTTT. Translated: CATSRGGATEQAFF.